The T cell receptor beta chain under discussion was sequenced for a study of T cell responses to AZD1222 COVID-19 vaccine. The germline V gene encodes CDR1 MNHNY and CDR2 SVGAGI (reference sequence). The V segment lost 6 bases and the J segment 6 bases; nucleotides outside the gene matches: 7. The CDR3 spans 13 residues. This clone has only a few counts. The repertoire was sequenced with immunoSEQ multiplex PCR; TCRdb's copy has only in-frame clones and lacks some. The data contain roughly 150,000 clones, roughly nine tenths of them singletons. This sequence originates from an adult who received the AZD1222 COVID-19 vaccine. The sample consisted of peripheral blood, taken 28 days after the second AZD1222 dose. The V call is TRBV6-6, the J call TRBJ1-2, with 7 bases lining up with TRBD1. CDR3: CASRRGTANGYTF. The CDR3 nucleotides read TGTGCCAGCAGGCGAGGGACAGCGAATGGCTACACCTTC.